A single sample gave rise to the 29 T cell receptor beta chains below, sequenced in a study of CD8+ T cells in alopecia areata. RNA extraction and reverse transcription yielded cDNA as sequencing template. Assay used: immunoSEQ multiplex PCR; TCRdb lists only in-frame clones, some missing. The table includes 250,000 to 350,000 clones, about 62% detected once. As to treatment: oral pan-JAK inhibitor, 5-10 mg twice daily. Sequences were derived from CD4+ T cells sorted from blood, sampled around week 52, from a patient treated with tofacitinib. Source of these receptors: a human donor with alopecia areata.

This clone showed up just a few times. The V call is TRBV7-2, the J call TRBJ2-3; D call uncertain. V lost 3 bases to trimming and J lost 2 bases, with 9 bases between them. The CDR3 has 14 amino acids. The germline V gene encodes CDR1 SGHTA and CDR2 FQGNSA. CDR3 protein: CASSFVPNTDTQYF. The CDR3 nucleotides read TGTGCCAGCAGCTTCGTGCCGAACACAGATACGCAGTATTTT.

The sample holds a few counts of this clone. Other DNA variants within this sample encode the same CDR3. The rearrangement joins TRBV9 to TRBJ2-2, with no clear D. The V gene lost 0 bases and the J gene lost 2 bases, with 5 bases spanning the gap. The length of the CDR3 is 14 residues. The germline V gene has CDR1 SGDLS and CDR2 YYNGEE. CDR3 bases: TGTGCCAGCAGCGTAGCCCCTAACACCGGGGAGCTGTTTTTT. It specifies CASSVAPNTGELFF.

The CDR3 loop is CSVDGLSPSEQYF. The DNA of the CDR3 is TGCAGCGTTGACGGGCTCAGTCCTTCCGAGCAGTACTTC. The chain links TRBV29-1 to TRBJ2-7, with D unresolved. Germline V lookup: CDR1 SQVTM, CDR2 ANQGSEA. The CDR3 is made up of 13 amino acids. The V and J ends lost 3 bases and 6 bases respectively, with 15 bases between them.

This chain connects TRBV6-1 to TRBJ2-1; D is unresolved. Germline loops: CDR1 MNHNS, CDR2 SASEGT. The length of the CDR3 is 12 residues. Trimming shortened V by 0 bases and J by 8 bases, and 5 bases separated the two germline ends. The CDR3 sequence is CASSEAFYEQFF. The CDR3 DNA sequence: TGTGCCAGCAGTGAAGCATTCTATGAGCAGTTCTTC.

The V gene is TRBV30, the J gene TRBJ2-3; the D is unclear. Per germline, CDR1 GTSNPN and CDR2 SVGIG (reference sequence). The CDR3 consists of 14 residues. Deletions cut 3 bases from V and 0 bases from J, with 10 bases between. This CDR3 is CAWSSGRSTDTQYF. The DNA for the CDR3 is TGTGCCTGGAGCTCAGGCCGTAGCACAGATACGCAGTATTTT. Based on the CDR3 plus reference TRBV30 and TRBJ2-3, the full variable domain is SQTIHQWPATLVQPVGSPLSLECTVEGTSNPNLYWYRQAAGRGLQLLFYSVGIGQISSEVPQNLSASRPQDRQFILSSKKLLLSDSGFYLCAWSSGRSTDTQYFGPGTRLTVL.

The chain links TRBV27 to TRBJ2-2, with D maybe TRBD2 (5 bases). The germline gives CDR1 MNHEY, CDR2 SMNVEV (reference sequence). CDR3 length equals 15 residues. Trimming stripped 5 bases from V and 6 bases from J, with 16 bases between. This chain's CDR3 is CASSLNGVVAGELFF. The CDR3 DNA reads TGTGCCAGCAGTCTGAACGGGGTTGTAGCCGGGGAGCTGTTTTTT.

There are a few counts of this clone. The V gene is TRBV30, the J gene TRBJ2-5; weak D call: TRBD1 (6 bases). Per germline, CDR1 GTSNPN and CDR2 SVGIG (reference sequence). Trimming removed 2 bases from V and 2 bases from J, with 9 bases in between. The CDR3 is made up of 13 amino acids. CDR3 bases: TGTGCCTGGAGTACGCAGGGGCAAGAGACCCAGTACTTC. Its protein product is CAWSTQGQETQYF.

The chain couples TRBV29-1 to TRBJ1-4; TRBD1 is a possible D gene (5 bases). Deletions cut 6 bases from V and 6 bases from J, with 11 bases between. CDR1 SQVTM and CDR2 ANQGSEA come from the germline V gene. The CDR3 totals 12 residues. As DNA, the CDR3 is TGCAGCGTGGTCAGGGCGGATGAAAAACTGTTTTTT. It encodes CSVVRADEKLFF.

The J gene is TRBJ1-5, the V gene TRBV15, with 7 bases identical to TRBD1. CDR3 size: 16 residues. V shed 1 base, J shed 6 bases, and the junction held 9 bases outside the gene matches. Germline V gives CDR1 LNHNV, CDR2 YYDKDF (reference sequence). In nucleotides, the CDR3 is TGTGCCACCAGCAGAGTGTTTGGGACAGCAGGTCAGCCCCAGCATTTT. Protein product: CATSRVFGTAGQPQHF.

The chain joins TRBV15 to TRBJ1-3; no reliable D call. V shed 1 base and J shed 1 base, with 8 bases lying between them. CDR1 is LNHNV, CDR2 YYDKDF, per germline (reference sequence). The CDR3 spans 15 residues. The chain's CDR3 is CATSRVTESGNTIYF. The CDR3 DNA sequence: TGTGCCACCAGCAGAGTCACAGAATCTGGAAACACCATATATTTT.

This clone was seen only a few times. The chain uses TRBV9 and TRBJ2-7; TRBD1 aligns across 12 bases. The CDR3 loop spans 15 amino acids. Germline V gene lookup returns CDR1 SGDLS and CDR2 YYNGEE. Trimming cost V 3 bases and J 6 bases; bases outside gene matches: 7. The CDR3 protein is CASSATGTGGVEQYF. CDR3 nucleotides: TGTGCCAGCAGCGCTACCGGGACAGGGGGCGTCGAGCAGTACTTC.

In its sample, this clone was seen many times. V usage is TRBV30 and J usage is TRBJ1-1; possibly TRBD1 for D (6 bases). The V end lost 2 bases, the J end lost 5 bases, and 9 bases lay between the germline ends. CDR3 length: 12 residues. Germline CDR1 and CDR2: GTSNPN and SVGIG (reference sequence). CDR3: CAWSQGPTEAFF. For the CDR3, the DNA is TGTGCCTGGAGTCAGGGGCCAACTGAAGCTTTCTTT.

In its sample, this clone was seen a few times. This chain uses TRBV29-1 with TRBJ2-1; D possibly matches TRBD1 or TRBD2 (6 bases each). This CDR3 spans 14 amino acids. In germline, CDR1 is SQVTM, CDR2 ANQGSEA. V was shortened by 4 bases and J by 6 bases, with 16 bases between the two germline ends. Here the CDR3 reads CSVVGGNRVNEQFF. In nucleotides, the CDR3 is TGCAGCGTTGTAGGCGGGAACAGGGTCAATGAGCAGTTCTTC.

Worth noting for this clone: The sample has other DNA sequences that encode this CDR3 too. The chain is built from TRBV4-3 and TRBJ2-7; unclear D gene. With 0 bases removed from V and 3 bases from J, the gap between germline ends came to 9 bases. The CDR3 contains 14 residues. The germline V gene has CDR1 LGHNA and CDR2 YSLEER. The CDR3 DNA follows: TGCGCCAGCAGCCAAGAGGGCAGAGGCTACGAGCAGTACTTC. It is translated as CASSQEGRGYEQYF.

The chain joins TRBV5-1 to TRBJ2-7, with a weak D call TRBD2 (6 bases). The CDR3 has 16 amino acids. Germline CDR1 and CDR2: SGHRS and YFSETQ. V lost 1 base and J lost 2, with 16 bases in between. The CDR3 loop is CASSLTSSSDPYEQYF. The DNA for the CDR3 is TGCGCCAGCAGCTTGACCTCCTCTAGCGACCCCTACGAGCAGTACTTC.

This clone was recorded a few times. The V call is TRBV7-2, the J call TRBJ1-2, with unresolved D. Germline V gene data show CDR1 as SGHTA and CDR2 as FQGNSA. V was pared by 8 bases and J by 2 bases, with 12 bases between. The CDR3 length is 13 residues. The CDR3 nucleotides are TGTGCCAGCGAGCCCAGGACGAACTATGGCTACACCTTC. Its protein product is CASEPRTNYGYTF.

V gene TRBV30 combines with J gene TRBJ2-3; D call uncertain. V gave up 7 bases and J gave up 0 bases, with 14 bases separating them. This CDR3 region has 14 residues. Germline values: CDR1 GTSNPN, CDR2 SVGIG (reference sequence). The CDR3 DNA reads TGTGCCTTGAGACCGATCACTAGCACAGATACGCAGTATTTT. Residues: CALRPITSTDTQYF.

This clone was recorded a few times. The chain carries TRBV2 and TRBJ2-7; TRBD2 is a possible D gene (5 bases). Trimming cost V 0 bases and J 6 bases, with 12 bases left between them. The CDR3 consists of 14 residues. Germline V gives CDR1 SNHLY, CDR2 FYNNEI. This CDR3 is CASSEANVAGEQYF. The CDR3 region has the DNA TGTGCCAGCAGTGAAGCGAATGTTGCGGGCGAGCAGTACTTC.

CDR3 sequence (DNA): TGTGCCAGCAGCCCAGGACTAGCGGTCTCAGATACGCAGTATTTT. Its protein product is CASSPGLAVSDTQYF. The gene calls are TRBV14 and TRBJ2-3, with 10 positions matching TRBD2. Trimming cost V 4 bases and J 4 bases; bases outside gene matches: 5. This CDR3 is 15 amino acids long. Germline values: CDR1 SGHDN, CDR2 FVKESK.

This clone appeared a few times. V is TRBV5-6 and J is TRBJ1-1, with D uncertain. Germline lookup yields CDR1 SGHDT and CDR2 YYEEEE. Trimming left V 4 bases short and J 7 bases short, with 11 bases between. The CDR3 sequence is 12 residues long. The chain's CDR3 is CASSLGGFEAFF. CDR3 DNA sequence: TGTGCCAGCAGCCTGGGCGGCTTTGAAGCTTTCTTT.

A few counts support this clone. The chain combines TRBV29-1 with TRBJ2-5, with D possibly being TRBD1 (5 bases). This CDR3 region has 12 residues. Germline loops: CDR1 SQVTM, CDR2 ANQGSEA. The V gene lost 3 bases and the J gene lost 9 bases, with 14 bases spanning the gap. CDR3 DNA sequence: TGCAGCGTTGAGGGGCTGGCAATTCCCCAGTACTTC. Its protein product is CSVEGLAIPQYF.

This clone was observed a few times. The V and J genes are TRBV25-1 and TRBJ2-7; 7 bases are shared with TRBD1. The V gene's germline CDR1 is MGHDK and CDR2 SYGVNS. V gave up 5 bases and J gave up 2 bases; unmatched junction bases: 12. This CDR3 has 16 amino acids. The chain's CDR3 is CASSPNSGTATYEQYF. In DNA form, the CDR3 reads TGTGCCAGCAGTCCAAACTCCGGGACAGCCACCTACGAGCAGTACTTC.

This chain joins TRBV7-9 and TRBJ1-5, with D unclear. From germline, CDR1 is SEHNR and CDR2 FQNEAQ (reference sequence). The CDR3 length is 13 residues. The V gene lost 5 bases and the J gene lost 5 bases, with 10 bases spanning the gap. The CDR3 region has the DNA TGTGCCAGCAGCAACGACGGCTATCAGCCCCAGCATTTT. It codes for CASSNDGYQPQHF.

The table lists this clone with a few counts. The V call is TRBV5-5, the J call TRBJ1-2; D may be TRBD1 (5 bases). This CDR3 has 14 amino acids. Germline V lookup: CDR1 SGHKS, CDR2 YYEKEE (reference sequence). V lost 3 bases to trimming and J lost 6 bases, with 15 bases between them. The chain's CDR3 is CASSSWSGWDGYTF. The CDR3 region has the DNA TGTGCCAGCAGCTCTTGGTCAGGGTGGGATGGCTACACCTTC. The full variable domain, with the rest looked up from reference TRBV5-5 and TRBJ1-2, is DAGVTQSPTHLIKTRGQQVTLRCSPISGHKSVSWYQQVLGQGPQFIFQYYEKEERGRGNFPDRFSARQFPNYSSELNVNALLLGDSALYLCASSSWSGWDGYTFGSGTRLTVV.

This clone was recorded only once. V and J are TRBV9 and TRBJ2-3; D call uncertain. There are 15 residues in the CDR3. Trimming cost V 0 bases and J 0 bases, with 8 bases left between them. Germline V gene data show CDR1 as SGDLS and CDR2 as YYNGEE. This CDR3 reads CASSVGVQSTDTQYF. CDR3 DNA: TGTGCCAGCAGCGTAGGAGTACAGAGCACAGATACGCAGTATTTT. Together with reference TRBV9 and TRBJ2-3, the CDR3 gives the full variable domain: DSGVTQTPKHLITATGQRVTLRCSPRSGDLSVYWYQQSLDQGLQFLIQYYNGEERAKGNILERFSAQQFPDLHSELNLSSLELGDSALYFCASSVGVQSTDTQYFGPGTRLTVL.

The rearrangement links TRBV5-6 to TRBJ2-3; tentatively, D is TRBD1 (6 bases). Germline CDR1 SGHDT, CDR2 YYEEEE. Trimming stripped 1 base from V and 0 bases from J, with 9 bases between. The CDR3 has 15 amino acids. The CDR3 protein is CASSLYRDSTDTQYF. Here the CDR3 DNA reads TGTGCCAGCAGCTTGTACAGGGATAGCACAGATACGCAGTATTTT.

The rearrangement joins TRBV5-6 to TRBJ1-1; 7 nucleotides line up with TRBD1. This CDR3 contains 14 residues. Trimming at V came to 4 bases and at J to 5 bases, leaving 8 bases not matched to a gene. The germline V gene has CDR1 SGHDT and CDR2 YYEEEE. The CDR3 protein is CASSLGRGRTEAFF. Written as DNA, the CDR3 is TGTGCCAGCAGCCTCGGCAGGGGGAGGACTGAAGCTTTCTTT.

The rearrangement joins TRBV2 to TRBJ1-6; 7 nucleotides agree with TRBD1. Germline lookup yields CDR1 SNHLY and CDR2 FYNNEI. This CDR3 has 14 amino acids. Germline trimming cut 6 bases from V and 7 bases from J; bases unmatched to any gene: 6. The CDR3 loop reads CASSGQALNSPLHF. The DNA of the CDR3 is TGTGCCAGCAGCGGACAGGCCCTAAATTCACCCCTCCACTTT.

J is TRBJ2-7 and V is TRBV5-1; 11 bases are a match to TRBD1. V lost 5 bases and J lost 5; bases outside the gene matches: 3. The CDR3 runs to 13 residues. Per germline, CDR1 SGHRS and CDR2 YFSETQ. CDR3 sequence reads: CASRWTGGDEQYF. The CDR3 nucleotides are TGCGCCAGCAGGTGGACAGGGGGCGACGAGCAGTACTTC.